Listed below are T cell receptor beta chains from one sample, sequenced in a study of shared clonotypes between healthy human individuals. Only in-frame clones appear in the TCRdb table, and some are missing; sequencing was by immunoSEQ multiplex PCR. The data contain around 1.6 million clones, 95% to 99% of them singletons. Source material: naive CD4+ T cells sorted from blood. The origin of the receptors is a man aged 25 to 45 in good health. The CDR3 runs from the conserved cysteine through the conserved F or W. D genes are given only for firm matches. Clone sizes are given selectively: once, few, many, or a class where the clone is expanded.

13 TRBJ2-7 once TRBV7-9 TRBD1 CASNGQGAYEQYF TGTGCCAGCAACGGACAGGGAGCCTACGAGCAGTACTTC
16 TRBJ2-7 - TRBV4-1 - CASSKAEGGLPYEQYF TGCGCCAGCAGCAAAGCGGAGGGGGGCCTCCCCTACGAGCAGTACTTC
15 TRBJ2-1 - TRBV7-9 - CASSSVRQGYNEQFF TGTGCCAGCAGCTCGGTGAGGCAGGGCTACAATGAGCAGTTCTTC
16 TRBJ1-3 - TRBV28 - CASSLANIFSGNTIYF TGTGCCAGCAGTTTAGCCAACATCTTCTCTGGAAACACCATATATTTT
11 TRBJ2-5 - TRBV7-9 - CASSPLETQYF TGTGCCAGCAGCCCGTTGGAGACCCAGTACTTC
13 TRBJ2-2 once TRBV15 - CATSSVHTGELFF TGTGCCACCAGCTCGGTTCACACCGGGGAGCTGTTTTTT
14 TRBJ1-5 - TRBV27 - CASSFSGSNQPQHF TGTGCCAGCAGTTTTTCCGGGAGCAATCAGCCCCAGCATTTT
15 TRBJ1-2 - TRBV5-1 TRBD1 CASSYTGGYGYGYTF TGCGCCAGCAGCTATACAGGGGGCTATGGCTATGGCTACACCTTC
15 TRBJ2-1 - TRBV11-3 - CASSQTSMIYNEQFF TGTGCCAGCAGTCAAACTAGCATGATCTACAATGAGCAGTTCTTC
14 TRBJ2-7 once TRBV15 - CATSRRRRDGEQYF TGTGCCACCAGCAGGCGCCGTCGGGATGGCGAGCAGTACTTC
13 TRBJ2-1 - TRBV30 TRBD2 CARAGGPYNEQFF TGTGCCCGTGCGGGGGGGCCCTACAATGAGCAGTTCTTC
13 TRBJ2-7 - TRBV6-5 - CASSQHDSYEQYF TGTGCCAGCAGTCAACACGACTCCTACGAGCAGTACTTC
11 TRBJ2-7 - TRBV2 TRBD2 CASGLGYEQYF TGTGCCAGCGGACTAGGCTACGAGCAGTACTTC
14 TRBJ2-7 - TRBV28 TRBD1 CASNPGTGNYEQYF TGTGCCAGCAATCCCGGGACAGGGAACTACGAGCAGTACTTC
14 TRBJ2-3 - TRBV13 - CASSRKPSGDTQYF TGTGCCAGCAGCCGGAAACCCTCAGGGGATACGCAGTATTTT
14 TRBJ2-2 - TRBV5-1 - CASSVRSNTGELFF TGCGCCAGCAGCGTCCGATCGAACACCGGGGAGCTGTTTTTT
14 TRBJ2-1 - TRBV28 TRBD2 CASSLAGEAGEQFF TGTGCCAGCAGTCTAGCGGGAGAAGCGGGTGAGCAGTTCTTC
12 TRBJ2-5 - TRBV29-1 - CSVDGGSETQYF TGCAGCGTTGATGGGGGCTCAGAGACCCAGTACTTC
14 TRBJ2-7 - TRBV5-1 TRBD2 CASSWGRGSYEQYF TGCGCCAGCAGCTGGGGGAGGGGCTCCTACGAGCAGTACTTC
15 TRBJ2-5 - TRBV18 - CASSPIKTGQETQYF TGTGCCAGCTCACCAATAAAGACGGGTCAAGAGACCCAGTACTTC
14 TRBJ2-7 - TRBV28 - CASSLTGQTYEQYF TGTGCCAGCAGTTTAACAGGGCAGACCTACGAGCAGTACTTC
19 TRBJ2-3 - TRBV15 TRBD2 CATSRVGLAGGSPTDTQYF TGTGCCACCAGCAGAGTAGGACTAGCGGGAGGCTCGCCCACAGATACGCAGTATTTT
15 TRBJ1-2 - TRBV28 TRBD1 CASSLAGGPIYGYTF TGTGCCAGCAGCCTCGCAGGGGGTCCGATCTATGGCTACACCTTC
15 TRBJ2-6 - TRBV7-2 TRBD1 CASSFRGLGANVLTF TGTGCCAGCAGCTTCAGGGGGCTAGGGGCCAACGTCCTGACTTTC
14 TRBJ2-1 once TRBV7-9 TRBD2 CASREREMGNEQFF TGTGCCAGCCGGGAGCGGGAGATGGGCAATGAGCAGTTCTTC
13 TRBJ1-2 - TRBV6-6 - CASRGGSGYGYTF TGTGCCAGCAGAGGCGGTTCAGGGTATGGCTACACCTTC
19 TRBJ2-1 once TRBV7-9 - CASSLVLGLGGPSYNEQFF TGTGCCAGCAGCTTAGTTCTCGGGCTGGGGGGCCCCTCCTACAATGAGCAGTTCTTC
14 TRBJ2-7 - TRBV21-1 - CASSEPEGSYEQYF TGTGCCAGCAGCGAACCGGAAGGCTCCTACGAGCAGTACTTC
10 TRBJ2-2 - TRBV6-1 - CAAEAGELFF TGTGCAGCCGAAGCGGGGGAGCTGTTTTTT
17 TRBJ2-6 many TRBV21-1 - CASSKAKETSGANVLTF TGTGCCAGCAGCAAAGCGAAGGAGACCTCTGGGGCCAACGTCCTGACTTTC
13 TRBJ2-7 - TRBV6-1 TRBD1 CASSETGVGEQYF TGTGCCAGCAGTGAGACAGGGGTCGGGGAGCAGTACTTC
11 TRBJ1-4 once TRBV20-1 - CSEEGREKLFF TGCAGTGAAGAGGGGCGGGAAAAACTGTTTTTT
13 TRBJ2-3 - TRBV7-3 - CASSLGTSDTQYF TGTGCCAGCAGTCTCGGGACCTCAGATACGCAGTATTTT
15 TRBJ2-1 once TRBV5-4 TRBD2 CASSLAISGIDEQFF TGTGCCAGCAGCTTGGCAATTAGCGGGATAGATGAGCAGTTCTTC
16 TRBJ2-1 - TRBV18 TRBD1 CASSPPTDRGLDEQFF TGTGCCAGCTCACCACCGACGGACAGGGGGCTTGATGAGCAGTTCTTC
12 TRBJ1-2 - TRBV9 TRBD1 CASKGAGYGYTF TGTGCCAGCAAGGGGGCAGGCTATGGCTACACCTTC
15 TRBJ2-4 - TRBV28 - CASSPPQGAKNIQYF TGTGCCAGCAGTCCTCCGCAGGGGGCCAAAAACATTCAGTACTTC